This T cell receptor beta chain emerged from a study of cytomegalovirus exposure and HLA in healthy donors. Whole-study context: Approximately 81% of several hundred genotyped donors fell in the Caucasian-associated ancestry cluster.

Germline-derived CDR1 and CDR2 are LNHNV and YYDKDF (reference sequence). V was pared by 0 bases and J by 1 base, with 3 bases between. The CDR3 is made up of 14 amino acids. The PCR used 60 Vbeta and 13 Jbeta primers. TCRdb's table, derived via immunoSEQ multiplex PCR, lists solely in-frame clones and lacks some. The sample consists of about 120,000 clones, approximately 70% of them appearing once. Samples came from healthy bone marrow donors. The material sequenced was PBMCs. The TCR sequence derives from a woman in her 40s in good health and CMV-seropositive. The V gene is TRBV15, the J gene TRBJ2-2; D is unclear. In DNA form, the CDR3 reads TGTGCCACCAGCAGAGATCGGAACACCGGGGAGCTGTTTTTT. Amino acids: CATSRDRNTGELFF.